This entry features one T cell receptor beta chain sequence. The read ends 3 residues early relative to the CDR3; the germline J gene fills the gap. Data came from immunoSEQ multiplex PCR; TCRdb stores just in-frame clones and leaves some out. The sample table includes approximately 38,000 clones. These data originate in a study of T cells in women clearing cervical HPV infection. Study context: Case blood drawn at lesion detection; control blood after infection cleared.

After removal of 4 bases from V and 1 base from J, the junction contained 6 bases not matched to a gene. The germline CDR1 and CDR2 sequences are DFQATT and SNEGSKA (reference sequence). This CDR3 has 15 residues. V is TRBV20-1 and J is TRBJ2-5; 10 bases align to TRBD2. This clonotype was sampled from a woman aged 18-69 years with a cervical HPV16 infection that either progressed to CIN3+ or cleared (not recorded which). The sequencing sample was made of blood buffy coat. CDR3 DNA, as far as it was read: TGCAGTGCTATACCTAGCGGGGGCTTCCAAGAGACC. This sequence encodes CSAIPSGGFQET. The whole CDR3 reads CSAIPSGGFQETQYF.